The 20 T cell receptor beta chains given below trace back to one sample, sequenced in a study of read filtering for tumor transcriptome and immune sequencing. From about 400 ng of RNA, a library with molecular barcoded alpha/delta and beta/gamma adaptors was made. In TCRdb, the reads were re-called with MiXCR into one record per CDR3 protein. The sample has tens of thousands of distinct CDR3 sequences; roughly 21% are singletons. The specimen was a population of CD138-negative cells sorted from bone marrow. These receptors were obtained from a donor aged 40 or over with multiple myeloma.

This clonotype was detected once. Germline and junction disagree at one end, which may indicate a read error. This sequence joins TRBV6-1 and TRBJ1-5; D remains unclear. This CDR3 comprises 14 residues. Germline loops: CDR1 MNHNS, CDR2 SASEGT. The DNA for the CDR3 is TGTGCCAGCAACGATAGGGTTGGCAATCAGCCCCCGCATTTT. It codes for CASNDRVGNQPPHF.

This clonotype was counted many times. The CDR3 loop reads CASSDRDRAIHEQYF. CDR3 nucleotide sequence: TGCGCCAGCAGCGACCGGGACAGGGCGATCCACGAGCAGTACTTC. The chain recombines TRBV4-1 with TRBJ2-7; TRBD1 matches at 9 bases. The CDR3 is 15 amino acids. From germline, CDR1 is MGHRA and CDR2 YSYEKL. V was clipped by 5 bases and J by 5 bases; unmatched bases: 10.

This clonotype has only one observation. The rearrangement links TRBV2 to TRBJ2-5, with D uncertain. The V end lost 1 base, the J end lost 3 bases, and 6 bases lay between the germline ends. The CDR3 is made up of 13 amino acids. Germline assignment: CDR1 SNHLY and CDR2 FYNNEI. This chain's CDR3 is CASSEGLEETQYF. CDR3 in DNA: TGTGCCAGCAGTGAAGGACTCGAAGAGACCCAGTACTTC.

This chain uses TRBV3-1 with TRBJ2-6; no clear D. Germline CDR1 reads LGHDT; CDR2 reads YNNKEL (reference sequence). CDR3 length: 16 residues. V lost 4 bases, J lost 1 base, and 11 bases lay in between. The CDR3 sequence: CASSRSTKSGANVLTF. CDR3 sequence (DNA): TGTGCCAGCAGCCGAAGTACAAAATCTGGGGCCAACGTCCTGACTTTC.

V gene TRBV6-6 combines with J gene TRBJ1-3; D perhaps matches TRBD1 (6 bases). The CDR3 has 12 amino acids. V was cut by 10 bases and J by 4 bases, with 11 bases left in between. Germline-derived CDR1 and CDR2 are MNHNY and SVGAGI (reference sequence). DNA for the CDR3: TGTGCCACGGGGGGCGCGGGAAACACCATATATTTT. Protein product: CATGGAGNTIYF.

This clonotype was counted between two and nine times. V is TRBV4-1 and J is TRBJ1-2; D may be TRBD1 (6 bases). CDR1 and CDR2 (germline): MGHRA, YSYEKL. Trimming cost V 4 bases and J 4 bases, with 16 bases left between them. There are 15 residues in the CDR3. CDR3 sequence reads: CASSPVSQGSYGYTF. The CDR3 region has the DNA TGCGCCAGCAGCCCCGTGTCACAGGGATCCTATGGCTACACCTTC.

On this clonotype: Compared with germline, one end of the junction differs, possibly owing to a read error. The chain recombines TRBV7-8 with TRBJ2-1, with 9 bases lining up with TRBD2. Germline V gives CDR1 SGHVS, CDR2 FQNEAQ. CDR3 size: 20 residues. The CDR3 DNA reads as TGTGTCAGCAGTAGCAGGGGGGTAGCGGGGGTCGCCCACTCCTACAATGAGCATTTCTTC. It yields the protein CVSSSRGVAGVAHSYNEHFF.

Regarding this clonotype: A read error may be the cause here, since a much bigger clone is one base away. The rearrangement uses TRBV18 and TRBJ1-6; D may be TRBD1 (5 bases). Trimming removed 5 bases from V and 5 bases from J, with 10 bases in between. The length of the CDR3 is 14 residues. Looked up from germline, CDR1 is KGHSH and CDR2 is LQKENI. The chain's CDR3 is CASSSQGDNSPLHF. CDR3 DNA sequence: TGTGCCAGCTCATCGCAGGGTGATAATTCACCCCTCCACTTT.

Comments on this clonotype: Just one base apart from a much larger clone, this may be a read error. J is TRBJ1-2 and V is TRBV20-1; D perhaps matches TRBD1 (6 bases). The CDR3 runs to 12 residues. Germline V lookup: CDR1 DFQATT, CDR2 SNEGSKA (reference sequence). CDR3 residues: CIHLGANYGYTF. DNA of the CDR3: TGCATTCACCTGGGGGCCAACTATGGCTACACCTTC.

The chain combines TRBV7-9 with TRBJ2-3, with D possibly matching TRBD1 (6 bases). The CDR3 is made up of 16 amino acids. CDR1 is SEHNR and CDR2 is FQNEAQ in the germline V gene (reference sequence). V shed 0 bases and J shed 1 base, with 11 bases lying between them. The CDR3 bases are TGTGCCAGCAGCTTAGCTTCCCCAGGGGGCACAGATACGCAGTATTTT. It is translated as CASSLASPGGTDTQYF.

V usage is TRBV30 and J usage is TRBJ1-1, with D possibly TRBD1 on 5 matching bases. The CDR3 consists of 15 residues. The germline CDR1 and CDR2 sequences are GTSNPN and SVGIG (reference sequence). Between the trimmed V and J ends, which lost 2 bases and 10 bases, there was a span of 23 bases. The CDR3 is CAWSTHSRVGTGAFF. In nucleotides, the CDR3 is TGTGCCTGGAGTACCCATTCTCGGGTAGGGACCGGAGCTTTCTTT.

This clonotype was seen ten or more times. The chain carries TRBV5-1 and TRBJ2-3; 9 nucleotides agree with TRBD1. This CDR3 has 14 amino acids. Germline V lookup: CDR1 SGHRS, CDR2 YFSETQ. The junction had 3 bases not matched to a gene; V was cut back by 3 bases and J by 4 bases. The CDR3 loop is CASSWGQGPDTQYF. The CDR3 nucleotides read TGCGCCAGCAGCTGGGGACAGGGACCAGATACGCAGTATTTT.

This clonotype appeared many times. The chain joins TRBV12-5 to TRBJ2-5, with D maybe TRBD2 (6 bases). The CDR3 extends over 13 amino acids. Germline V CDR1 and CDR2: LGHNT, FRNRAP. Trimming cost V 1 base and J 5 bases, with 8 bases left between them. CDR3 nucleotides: TGTGCTAGTGGTTTGGGACTAGAGGAGACCCAGTACTTC. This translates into CASGLGLEETQYF.

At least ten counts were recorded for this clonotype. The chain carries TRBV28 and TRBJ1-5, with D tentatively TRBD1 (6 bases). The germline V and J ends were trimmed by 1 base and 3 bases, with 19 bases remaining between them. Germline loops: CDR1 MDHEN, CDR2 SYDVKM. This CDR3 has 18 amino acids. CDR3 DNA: TGTGCCAGCAGTTTATTCTCTATCCGGGGGCGAGACAATCAGCCCCAGCATTTT. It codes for CASSLFSIRGRDNQPQHF.

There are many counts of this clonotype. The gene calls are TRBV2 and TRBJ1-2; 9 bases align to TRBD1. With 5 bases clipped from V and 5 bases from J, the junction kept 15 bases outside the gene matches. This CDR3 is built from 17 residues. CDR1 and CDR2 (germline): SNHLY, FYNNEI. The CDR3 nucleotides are TGTGCCAGCAGTCCGGGACAGGGTTTTATGGACTCATATGGCTACACCTTC. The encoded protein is CASSPGQGFMDSYGYTF.

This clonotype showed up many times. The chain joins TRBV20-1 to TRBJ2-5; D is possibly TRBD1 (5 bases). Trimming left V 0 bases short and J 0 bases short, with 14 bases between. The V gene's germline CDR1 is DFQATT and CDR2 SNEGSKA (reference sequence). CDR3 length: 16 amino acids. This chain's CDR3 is CSARDAAGSHQETQYF. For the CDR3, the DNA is TGCAGTGCTAGAGATGCCGCAGGGTCCCACCAAGAGACCCAGTACTTC.

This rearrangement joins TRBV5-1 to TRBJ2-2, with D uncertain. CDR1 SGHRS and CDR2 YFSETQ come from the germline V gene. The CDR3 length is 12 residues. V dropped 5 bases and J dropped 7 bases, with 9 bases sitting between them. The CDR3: CASSRTGGELFF. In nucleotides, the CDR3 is TGCGCCAGCAGTCGGACGGGCGGGGAGCTGTTTTTT.

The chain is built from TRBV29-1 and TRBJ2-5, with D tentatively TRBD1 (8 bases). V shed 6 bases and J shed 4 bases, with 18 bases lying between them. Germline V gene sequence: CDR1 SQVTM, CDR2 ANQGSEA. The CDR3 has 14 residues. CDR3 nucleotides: TGCAGCGTCCGACAGGGGTGGGAGGGAGAGACCCAGTACTTC. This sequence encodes CSVRQGWEGETQYF. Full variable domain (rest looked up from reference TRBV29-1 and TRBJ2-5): SAVISQKPSRDICQRGTSLTIQCQVDSQVTMMFWYRQQPGQSLTLIATANQGSEATYESGFVIDKFPISRPNLTFSTLTVSNMSPEDSSIYLCSVRQGWEGETQYFGPGTRLLVL.

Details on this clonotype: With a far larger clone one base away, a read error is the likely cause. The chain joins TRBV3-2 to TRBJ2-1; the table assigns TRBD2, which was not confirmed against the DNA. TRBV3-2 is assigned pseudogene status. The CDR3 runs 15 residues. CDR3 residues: CASSSFWTSVNEQFF. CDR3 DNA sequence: TGTGCCAGCAGCTCTTTTTGGACTAGCGTCAATGAGCAGTTCTTC.

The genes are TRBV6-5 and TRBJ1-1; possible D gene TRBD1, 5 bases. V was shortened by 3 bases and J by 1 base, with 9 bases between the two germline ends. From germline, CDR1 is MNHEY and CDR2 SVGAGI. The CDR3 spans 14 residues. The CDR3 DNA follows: TGTGCCAGCAGTTATCGGGGGACGAACACTGAAGCTTTCTTT. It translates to CASSYRGTNTEAFF.